This T cell receptor (beta chain) was captured by sequencing in a study of T cells in Graves' hyperthyroidism and ophthalmopathy. This clonotype was seen only a few times. CDR1 SGHVS and CDR2 FNYEAQ come from the germline V gene. This CDR3 has 9 residues. RNA transcripts were the template for amplifying TCR beta CDR3 regions. The TCR CDR3 first-round RT-PCR relied on the HTBI primer set. TCRdb reprocessed the multiplex PCR reads with MiXCR, giving one entry per CDR3 protein. The sample includes approximately 500,000 distinct CDR3 sequences, just over 45% of them seen just once. V gene TRBV7-6 combines with J gene TRBJ2-7, with unresolved D. The specimen was peripheral blood or thyroid tissue (not recorded which). The sequence was obtained from a young woman with Graves' hyperthyroidism. In nucleotides, the CDR3 is TGTGCCAGCAGCTTAGAGGCAGGCGTC. Amino acid sequence: CASSLEAGV.